This record covers a single TCR beta chain. The antigen remains unidentified. These data come from a study of brain T cells in children with intractable seizures. General study findings and limits: HCMV serostatus was not known, and viral specificity came from CDR3 similarity only.

Only in-frame clones appear in the TCRdb table, and some are missing; sequencing was by immunoSEQ multiplex PCR. The sample lists some 76,000 clones, under 95% occurring once. The sequenced cases were selected for having the highest brain T cell transcript signatures. Pre-surgery treatment included at least one anti-epileptic drug. This CDR3 contains 14 residues. Trimming took 1 base from V and 5 from J, leaving 14 bases between them. CDR1 is GTSNPN and CDR2 is SVGIG in the germline V gene (reference sequence). This sequence originates from a boy under two years old with tuberous sclerosis and intractable seizures. The chain employs TRBV30 and TRBJ1-2, with D unclear. The specimen comprised peripheral blood, sampled at surgery. CDR3 loop: CAWSGVGPHYGYTF. The CDR3 DNA follows: TGTGCCTGGAGTGGTGTAGGTCCCCATTATGGCTACACCTTC.